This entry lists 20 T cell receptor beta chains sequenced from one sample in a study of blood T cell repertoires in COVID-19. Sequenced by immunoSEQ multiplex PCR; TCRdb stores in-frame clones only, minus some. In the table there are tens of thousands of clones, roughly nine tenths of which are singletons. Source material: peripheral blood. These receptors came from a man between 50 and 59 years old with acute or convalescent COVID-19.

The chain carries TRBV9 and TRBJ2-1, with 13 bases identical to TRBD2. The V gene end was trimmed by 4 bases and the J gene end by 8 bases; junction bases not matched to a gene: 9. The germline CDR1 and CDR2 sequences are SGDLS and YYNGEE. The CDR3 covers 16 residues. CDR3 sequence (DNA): TGTGCCAGCAGCCTGCTCGGACTAGCGGGGGCCGATGAGCAGTTCTTC. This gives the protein CASSLLGLAGADEQFF. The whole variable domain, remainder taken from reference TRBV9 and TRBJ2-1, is DSGVTQTPKHLITATGQRVTLRCSPRSGDLSVYWYQQSLDQGLQFLIQYYNGEERAKGNILERFSAQQFPDLHSELNLSSLELGDSALYFCASSLLGLAGADEQFFGPGTRLTVL.

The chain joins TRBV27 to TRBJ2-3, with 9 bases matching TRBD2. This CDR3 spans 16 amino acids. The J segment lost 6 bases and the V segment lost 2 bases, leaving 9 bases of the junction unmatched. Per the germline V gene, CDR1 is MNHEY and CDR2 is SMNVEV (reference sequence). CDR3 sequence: CASSLRGGAWWDTQYF. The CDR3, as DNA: TGTGCCAGCAGTTTACGCGGGGGGGCTTGGTGGGATACGCAGTATTTT.

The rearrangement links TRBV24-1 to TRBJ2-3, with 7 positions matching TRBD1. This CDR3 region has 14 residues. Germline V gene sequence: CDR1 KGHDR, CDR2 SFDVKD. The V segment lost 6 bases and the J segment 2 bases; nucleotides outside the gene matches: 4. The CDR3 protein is CATSRDSVTDTQYF. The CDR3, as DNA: TGTGCCACCAGTCGGGACAGCGTCACAGATACGCAGTATTTT.

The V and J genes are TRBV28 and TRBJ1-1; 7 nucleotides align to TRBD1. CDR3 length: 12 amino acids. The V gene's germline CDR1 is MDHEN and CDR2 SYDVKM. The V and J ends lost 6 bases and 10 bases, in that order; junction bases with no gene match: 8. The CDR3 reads CASSILRGRAFF. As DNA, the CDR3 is TGTGCCAGCAGCATCCTTAGGGGGCGAGCTTTCTTT.

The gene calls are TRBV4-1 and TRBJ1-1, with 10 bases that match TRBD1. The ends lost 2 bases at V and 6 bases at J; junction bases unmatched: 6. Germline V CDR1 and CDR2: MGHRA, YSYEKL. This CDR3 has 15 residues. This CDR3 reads CASSQRQGAAAEAFF. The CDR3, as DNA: TGCGCCAGCAGCCAAAGACAGGGGGCAGCGGCTGAAGCTTTCTTT.

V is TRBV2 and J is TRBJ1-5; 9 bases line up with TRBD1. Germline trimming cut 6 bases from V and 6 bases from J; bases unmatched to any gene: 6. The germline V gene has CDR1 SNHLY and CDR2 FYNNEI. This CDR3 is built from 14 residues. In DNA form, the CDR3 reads TGTGCCAGCAGCGGGACAGGGAGGGGTCAGCCCCAGCATTTT. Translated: CASSGTGRGQPQHF. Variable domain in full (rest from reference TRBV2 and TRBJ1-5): EPEVTQTPSHQVTQMGQEVILRCVPISNHLYFYWYRQILGQKVEFLVSFYNNEISEKSEIFDDQFSVERPDGSNFTLKIRSTKLEDSAMYFCASSGTGRGQPQHFGDGTRLSIL.

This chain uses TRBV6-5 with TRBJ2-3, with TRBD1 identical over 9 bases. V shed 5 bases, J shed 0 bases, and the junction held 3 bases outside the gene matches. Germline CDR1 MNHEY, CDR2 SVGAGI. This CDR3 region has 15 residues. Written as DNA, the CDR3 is TGTGCCAGCAGTACGACAGGGGGTAGCACAGATACGCAGTATTTT. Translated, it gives CASSTTGGSTDTQYF.

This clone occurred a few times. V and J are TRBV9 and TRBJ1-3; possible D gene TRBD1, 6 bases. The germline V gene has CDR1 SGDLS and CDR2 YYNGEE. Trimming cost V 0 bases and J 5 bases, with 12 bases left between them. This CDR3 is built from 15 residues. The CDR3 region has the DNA TGTGCCAGCAGCGTAGGGCCGGACAGCCGAAACACCATATATTTT. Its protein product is CASSVGPDSRNTIYF.

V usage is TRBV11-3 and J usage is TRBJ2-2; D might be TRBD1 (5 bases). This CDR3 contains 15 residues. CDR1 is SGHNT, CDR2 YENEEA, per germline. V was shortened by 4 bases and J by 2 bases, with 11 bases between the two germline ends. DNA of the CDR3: TGTGCCAGCAGCTCTGGACAAGCAAACACCGGGGAGCTGTTTTTT. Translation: CASSSGQANTGELFF.

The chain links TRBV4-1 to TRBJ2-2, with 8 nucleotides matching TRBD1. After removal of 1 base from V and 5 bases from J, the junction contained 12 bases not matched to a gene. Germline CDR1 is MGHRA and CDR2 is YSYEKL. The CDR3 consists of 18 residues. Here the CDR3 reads CASSQVGVRGRQTGELFF. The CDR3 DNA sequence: TGCGCCAGCAGCCAAGTAGGAGTCAGGGGGCGACAGACCGGGGAGCTGTTTTTT.

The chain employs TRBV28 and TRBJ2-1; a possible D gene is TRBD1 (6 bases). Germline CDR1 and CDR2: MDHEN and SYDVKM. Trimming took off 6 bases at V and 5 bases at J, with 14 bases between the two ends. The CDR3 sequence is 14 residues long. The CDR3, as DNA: TGTGCCAGCAGACCCCCGAGGGGGAACAATGAGCAGTTCTTC. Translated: CASRPPRGNNEQFF.

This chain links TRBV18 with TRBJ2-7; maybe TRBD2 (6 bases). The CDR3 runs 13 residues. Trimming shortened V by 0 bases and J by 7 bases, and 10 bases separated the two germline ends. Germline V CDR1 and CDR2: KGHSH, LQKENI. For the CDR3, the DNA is TGTGCCAGCTCACCACCGGTGCTAGCGGAGCAGTACTTC. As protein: CASSPPVLAEQYF.

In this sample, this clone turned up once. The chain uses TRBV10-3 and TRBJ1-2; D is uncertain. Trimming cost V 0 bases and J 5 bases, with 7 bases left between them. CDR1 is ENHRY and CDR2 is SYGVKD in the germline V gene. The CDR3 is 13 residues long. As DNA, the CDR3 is TGTGCCATCAGTGAGTCGGAGCTTTATGGCTACACCTTC. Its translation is CAISESELYGYTF.

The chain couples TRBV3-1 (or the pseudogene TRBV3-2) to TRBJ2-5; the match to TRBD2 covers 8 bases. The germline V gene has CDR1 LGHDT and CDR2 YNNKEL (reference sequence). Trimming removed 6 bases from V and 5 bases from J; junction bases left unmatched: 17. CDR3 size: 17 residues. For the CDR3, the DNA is TGTGCCAGCAGTGAAGTAACTGGACTAGCCGGGGTCGAGACCCAGTACTTC. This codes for CASSEVTGLAGVETQYF.

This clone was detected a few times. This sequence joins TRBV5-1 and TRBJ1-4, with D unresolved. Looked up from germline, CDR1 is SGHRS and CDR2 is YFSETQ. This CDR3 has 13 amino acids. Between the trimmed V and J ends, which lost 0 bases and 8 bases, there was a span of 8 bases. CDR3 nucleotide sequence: TGCGCCAGCAGCTTGGTTTCAGAAGAAAAACTGTTTTTT. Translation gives CASSLVSEEKLFF. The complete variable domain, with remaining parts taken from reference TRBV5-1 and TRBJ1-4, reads KAGVTQTPRYLIKTRGQQVTLSCSPISGHRSVSWYQQTPGQGLQFLFEYFSETQRNKGNFPGRFSGRQFSNSRSEMNVSTLELGDSALYLCASSLVSEEKLFFGSGTQLSVL.

Written as DNA, the CDR3 is TGTGCCAGCAGGTGGACAAATGGGAATGAGCAGTTCTTC. It is translated as CASRWTNGNEQFF. V is TRBV13 and J is TRBJ2-1, with D possibly matching TRBD1 (5 bases). With 6 bases removed from V and 7 bases from J, the gap between germline ends came to 13 bases. This CDR3 has 13 residues. Germline lookup yields CDR1 PRHDT and CDR2 FYEKMQ (reference sequence).

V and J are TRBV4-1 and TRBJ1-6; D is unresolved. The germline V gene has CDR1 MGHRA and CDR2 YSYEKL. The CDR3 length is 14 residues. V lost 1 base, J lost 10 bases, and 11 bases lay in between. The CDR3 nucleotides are TGCGCCAGCAGCCAAGGTGGAGGGATATCACCCCTCCACTTT. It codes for CASSQGGGISPLHF.

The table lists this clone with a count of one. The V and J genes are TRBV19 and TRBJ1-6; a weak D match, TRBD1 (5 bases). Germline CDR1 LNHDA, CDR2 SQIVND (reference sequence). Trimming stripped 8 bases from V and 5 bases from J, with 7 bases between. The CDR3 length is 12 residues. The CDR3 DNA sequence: TGTGCCAGTTCAGGGAATAATTCACCCCTCCACTTT. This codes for CASSGNNSPLHF.

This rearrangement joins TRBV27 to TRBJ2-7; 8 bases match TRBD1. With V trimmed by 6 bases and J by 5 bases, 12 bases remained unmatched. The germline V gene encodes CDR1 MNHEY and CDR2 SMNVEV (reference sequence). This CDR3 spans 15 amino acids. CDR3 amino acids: CASSPQGAIYHEQYF. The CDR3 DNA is TGTGCCAGCAGCCCCCAGGGGGCGATATACCACGAGCAGTACTTC.

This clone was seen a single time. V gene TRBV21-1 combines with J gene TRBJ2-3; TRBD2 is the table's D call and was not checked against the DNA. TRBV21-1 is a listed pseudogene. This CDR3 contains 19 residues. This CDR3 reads CASSKYGGLKAGDPDTQYF. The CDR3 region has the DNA TGTGCCAGCAGCAAATATGGTGGCTTAAAAGCGGGAGACCCAGATACGCAGTATTTT.